The next 25 T cell receptor delta chains were all read from a single sample in a study of γδ T cells in repeated Plasmodium falciparum infection (dated by TCRdb to the early 2020s). For bulk TCR repertoire analysis, Vgamma9/Vdelta2+ and Vdelta2-negative gammadelta T cell populations were flow-sorted out of peripheral blood mononuclear cells. Libraries were made using multiplex PCR. Instrument on record: Illumina MiSeq. For TCRdb, the public reads were processed anew by CATT, and duplicate DNA sequences were folded into one row. The sample data list tens of thousands of delta-chain clones, and roughly 0.9% of these were observed just once. Jointly, the top ten make up just under 10% of the sample. The sample comprised gamma-delta T cells from blood. The receptors here all came from a pool of human donors (malaria-infected and uninfected, not separated).

In this sample, this clone turned up a few times. A far bigger clonotype differs at one base, so this is likely a read error. Other DNA sequences in this sample translate to the same CDR3. This chain links TRDV2 with TRDJ1, with 13 bases aligning to TRDD3. No J segment appears in TCRdb, so it was assigned here by matching the sequence to germline. From germline, CDR1 is GEAIGNYY and CDR2 EKD. Trimming cost V 1 base and J 1 base; bases outside gene matches: 8. The CDR3 spans 18 residues. The CDR3 is CACDTVLGDTSVTDKLIF. The CDR3 DNA reads as TGTGCCTGTGACACGGTACTGGGGGATACGTCCGTCACCGATAAACTCATCTTT.

This clone has only a few counts. The protein recorded in TCRdb matches a much larger clone and deviates from this DNA's translation at residue 7, suggesting a read error; the protein here is obtained by translating the DNA. V usage is TRDV1 and J usage is TRDJ3; 12 positions match TRDD3. CDR3 length: 28 residues. From germline, CDR1 is TSWWSYY and CDR2 QGS. V gave up 2 bases and J gave up 2 bases; unmatched junction bases: 31. CDR3 protein: CALGEGSAVPYTGGYSGRKTWDTRQMFF. The CDR3 DNA follows: TGTGCTCTTGGGGAAGGGAGCGCGGTCCCCTATACTGGGGGATACTCAGGCCGGAAAACCTGGGACACCCGACAGATGTTTTTC.

A note on this clone: The protein in TCRdb stems from a much larger clone and differs at residue 15 from this DNA's translation, likely a read error; here the protein is translated from the DNA. The V call is TRDV1, the J call TRDJ1, with 7 bases identical to TRDD3. As TCRdb names no J gene, one was assigned here on the basis of a DNA match to germline. Germline V CDR1 and CDR2: TSWWSYY, QGS. Losses at the gene ends were 2 bases for V and 8 bases for J; bases not matched to a gene: 26. The CDR3 spans 20 residues. The CDR3 region has the DNA TGTGCTCTTGGGGAAAATTCCTGCGGCCTTCTCCTGTGGGGGACACAGAAACTCATCTTT. Residues: CALGENSCGLLLWGTQKLIF.

Remarks on this clone: The protein recorded in TCRdb matches a much larger clone and deviates from this DNA's translation at residue 6, suggesting a read error; the protein here is obtained by translating the DNA. CDR3 sequence (DNA): TGTGCCTGTGACACAATTCCTACGTTGGGGCCGGGGGACACCCGACAGATGTTTTTC. Its protein is CACDTIPTLGPGDTRQMFF. The chain combines TRDV2 with TRDJ3; 7 nucleotides align to TRDD2. Since TCRdb gives no J gene, matching the DNA to germline was used here to assign it. The V segment lost 1 base and the J segment 5 bases; nucleotides outside the gene matches: 13. The CDR3 has 19 residues. Germline CDR1 reads GEAIGNYY; CDR2 reads EKD.

In this sample, this clone turned up a few times. A read error likely explains this, since a far larger clone differs by one base. This specimen includes other DNA sequences encoding the same CDR3. The rearrangement links TRDV2 to TRDJ1; perhaps TRDD3 as D (6 bases). TCRdb is silent on the J gene; assignment here came from matching the DNA to germline. Germline loops: CDR1 GEAIGNYY, CDR2 EKD. The CDR3 contains 17 residues. The CDR3 is CACDTPWGEPDTDKLIF. For the CDR3, the DNA is TGCGCCTGTGACACCCCTTGGGGGGAGCCTGACACCGATAAACTCATCTTT.

This clone appeared many times. A far larger clone differs by one base, so this is likely a read error. The same CDR3 is also encoded by other DNA sequences in this sample. The genes are TRDV2 and TRDJ3; D is undetermined. Because TCRdb records no J gene, it was assigned here through a match of the DNA to germline. CDR3 length equals 18 residues. Trimming cost V 5 bases and J 0 bases, with 16 bases left between them. Germline CDR1 reads GEAIGNYY; CDR2 reads EKD. CDR3 coding DNA: TGTGCCTGTGTACACCGCGGGACGCGCTCCTGGGACACCCGACAGATGTTTTTC. It yields the protein CACVHRGTRSWDTRQMFF.

Concerning this clone itself: TCRdb's protein, taken from a much larger clone, differs from this DNA's translation at residue 8, likely owing to a read error; the protein displayed comes from the DNA. The V and J genes are TRDV2 and TRDJ3, with 9 nucleotides matching TRDD3. TCRdb carries no J gene annotation; the J gene was assigned here by matching the DNA with germline. Looked up from germline, CDR1 is GEAIGNYY and CDR2 is EKD. V was pared by 1 base and J by 1 base, with 7 bases of the junction left unmatched. The CDR3 runs to 19 residues. The CDR3 region has the DNA TGTGCCTGTGACACGGTCTTGACTGGGGGATCCTGGGACACCCGACAGATGTTTTTC. Its protein product is CACDTVLTGGSWDTRQMFF.

In this sample, this clone turned up many times. TCRdb pairs this DNA with a much larger clone's protein that differs at residue 4, likely a read error; the protein shown was translated from the DNA. V is TRDV2 and J is TRDJ1; TRDD2 is a possible D gene (5 bases). V was clipped by 5 bases and J by 9 bases, with 30 bases between them. Germline V lookup: CDR1 GEAIGNYY, CDR2 EKD. This CDR3 comprises 17 residues. For the CDR3, the DNA is TGTGCCTGTGGCAATTCCTTGTCTTACCCCGAGGGTGGTGAACTCATCTTT. Its translation: CACGNSLSYPEGGELIF.

As for this clone: A far larger clone differs by one base, so this is likely a read error. The same CDR3 can be traced to other DNA sequences in this sample. This chain links TRDV1 with TRDJ1; 9 bases line up with TRDD3. TCRdb lists no J gene, so it was determined here by aligning the DNA to germline. This CDR3 comprises 19 residues. Germline CDR1 is TSWWSYY and CDR2 is QGS. The CDR3 here is CALGELGPPLWGITDKLIF. For the CDR3, the DNA is TGTGCCCTTGGGGAACTGGGTCCTCCCCTCTGGGGGATTACCGATAAACTCATCTTT.

The table lists this clone with a few counts. This probably arose from a read error, given a far larger clone one base away. Within the sample, other DNA sequences also encode this same CDR3. CDR3 in DNA: TGTGCCTGTGACAAAATACTGGGGGACTCCTGGGACACCCGACAGATGTTCTTC. Translating gives CACDKILGDSWDTRQMFF. The V gene is listed as TRDV2; no J gene was called; the table's D gene call, TRDD3, was not cross checked with the DNA. This CDR3 has 18 residues. The germline CDR1 and CDR2 sequences are GEAIGNYY and EKD.

As to this clone: A far larger clone is a single base away, which makes a read error likely. Other DNA sequences from this sample encode an identical CDR3 as well. This chain uses TRDV2 with TRDJ3, with TRDD3 as a possible D gene (6 bases). The J gene is absent in TCRdb and was assigned here via DNA matching to germline. Germline V gene lookup returns CDR1 GEAIGNYY and CDR2 EKD. Trimming pared 3 bases from V and 0 bases from J, leaving 38 bases between. CDR3 length: 26 amino acids. The CDR3 nucleotides read TGTGCCTGTGACCCGATTTCCCTTCAATCACCTGGGGACCACCTAAGGAACTCCTGGGACACCCGACAGATGTTTTTC. As protein: CACDPISLQSPGDHLRNSWDTRQMFF.

This clone was seen a handful of times. With a far larger clone one base away, a read error is the likely cause. Other DNA sequences from this sample encode an identical CDR3 as well. The V call is TRDV1, the J call TRDJ1; 10 bases are a match to TRDD3. TCRdb gives no J gene; it was assigned here by matching the DNA to germline. J lost 4 bases, V lost 3 bases, and 8 bases had no gene match. CDR1 is TSWWSYY and CDR2 is QGS in the germline V gene. The length of the CDR3 is 16 residues. The CDR3 loop reads CALGERPRGIRDKLIF. CDR3 nucleotide sequence: TGTGCTCTTGGGGAGCGCCCTCGGGGGATACGCGATAAACTCATCTTT.

On this clone itself: The protein TCRdb lists belongs to a much larger clone and differs from this DNA's translation at residue 11, which points to a read error; the protein shown is made from the DNA. This chain joins TRDV2 and TRDJ1; 10 nucleotides agree with TRDD3. The J gene is not listed in TCRdb, so it was assigned here from a DNA match to germline. The CDR3 runs 19 residues. The V segment lost 0 bases and the J segment 1 base; nucleotides outside the gene matches: 13. The germline V gene encodes CDR1 GEAIGNYY and CDR2 EKD. The CDR3 is CACDTVGGYAARSTDKLIF. The CDR3, as DNA: TGTGCCTGTGACACCGTGGGGGGATACGCGGCGAGAAGCACCGATAAACTCATCTTT.

This clone has a count of ten or more. TCRdb records a much larger clone's protein for this DNA, with a difference at residue 9 that likely arises from a read error; the protein given is the translation of the DNA. The chain has TRDV2 and TRDJ1; 9 bases align to TRDD3. The J gene, absent from TCRdb, was called here by matching the DNA to germline. CDR1 GEAIGNYY and CDR2 EKD come from the germline V gene. This CDR3 contains 15 residues. V was clipped by 3 bases and J by 1 base; unmatched bases: 5. The CDR3 spells CACDAGDTPTDKLIF. CDR3 nucleotides: TGTGCCTGTGACGCGGGGGATACTCCCACCGATAAACTCATCTTT.

This clone has only a few counts. The amino acid sequence in TCRdb belongs to a much larger clone and departs from this DNA's translation at residue 12, likely a sequencing read error; the sequence shown is translated from the DNA. The chain couples TRDV1 to TRDJ1, with D maybe TRDD2 (6 bases). The J gene, absent from TCRdb, was called here by matching the DNA to germline. The V end lost 0 bases, the J end lost 2 bases, and 19 bases lay between the germline ends. The CDR3 consists of 18 residues. From germline, CDR1 is TSWWSYY and CDR2 QGS. CDR3 sequence: CALGELSPTEDATDKLIF. The CDR3 nucleotides are TGTGCTCTTGGGGAACTAAGTCCTACGGAGGATGCAACCGATAAACTCATCTTT.

Notes on this clone: A read error likely explains why the TCRdb protein, taken from a much larger clone, differs from this DNA's translation at residue 4; the protein shown is translated from the DNA. This chain connects TRDV2 to TRDJ1; 12 bases align to TRDD3. The J gene, left out of TCRdb, was set here by checking the DNA against germline. With V trimmed by 5 bases and J by 0 bases, 15 bases remained unmatched. This CDR3 has 19 residues. Germline V gene data show CDR1 as GEAIGNYY and CDR2 as EKD. The CDR3 bases are TGTGCCTGTGGCACGGGGCCTGGGGGATACGAGGGGTACACCGATAAACTCATCTTT. It specifies CACGTGPGGYEGYTDKLIF.

A note on this clone: TCRdb assigns this DNA the protein of a much larger clone, which departs from its translation at residue 10; this likely reflects a read error, and the protein shown comes from translating the DNA. This chain uses TRDV1 with TRDJ1; D may be TRDD3 (5 bases). Here the J gene came from matching the DNA to germline, since TCRdb omits it. Germline V lookup: CDR1 TSWWSYY, CDR2 QGS. This CDR3 contains 19 residues. Trimming removed 2 bases from V and 3 bases from J, with 25 bases in between. CDR3 in DNA: TGTGCTCTTGGGGAATACCGTGTCCGAAGCTGGGTTGGCCCCGATAAACTCATCTTT. Encoded protein: CALGEYRVRSWVGPDKLIF.

This clone was found many times. Translating this DNA gives a protein that differs at residue 18 from the TCRdb one, which belongs to a much larger clone; a read error is likely, and the protein shown is this translation. The chain uses TRDV1 and TRDJ1; the match to TRDD3 covers 13 bases. V trimming: 2 bases; J trimming: 0 bases; junction bases outside the gene matches: 27. The germline gives CDR1 TSWWSYY, CDR2 QGS. The CDR3 has 25 amino acids. The CDR3 protein is CALGELPFTRTGGYARRPYTDKLIF. CDR3 sequence (DNA): TGTGCTCTTGGGGAATTACCTTTCACAAGGACTGGGGGATACGCGCGCCGACCGTACACCGATAAACTCATCTTT.

In its sample, this clone was seen a few times. A far larger clone differs by one base, so this is likely a read error. The sample carries other DNA sequences with the same CDR3. This chain uses TRDV1 with TRDJ1, with a tentative D call TRDD3 (6 bases). There are 18 residues in the CDR3. In germline, CDR1 is TSWWSYY, CDR2 QGS. Trimming stripped 0 bases from V and 5 bases from J, with 22 bases between. The CDR3 bases are TGTGCTCTTGGGGAACTGGTTTCCCTCACCGGGGGACGAGATAAACTCATCTTT. It codes for CALGELVSLTGGRDKLIF.

A word on this clone: This DNA's translation and the protein TCRdb lists, from a much larger clone, do not match at residue 3, likely due to a read error; the protein shown is translated from the DNA. The V call is TRDV1, the J call TRDJ1; the match to TRDD3 covers 12 bases. The CDR3 contains 25 residues. Germline V gives CDR1 TSWWSYY, CDR2 QGS. DNA for the CDR3: TGTGCTCCTGGGGAAGAAGAACGGGGGTCCGAAATCCAACTGGGGGATACCTTCGACACCGATAAACTCATCTTT. Amino acid sequence: CAPGEEERGSEIQLGDTFDTDKLIF.

This clone appeared a few times. This DNA's translation and the protein TCRdb lists, from a much larger clone, do not match at residue 5, likely due to a read error; the protein shown is translated from the DNA. Different DNA sequences within this sample yield the same CDR3. This chain uses TRDV2 with TRDJ1, with D maybe TRDD3 (6 bases). The V gene lost 3 bases and the J gene lost 0 bases, with 22 bases spanning the gap. The CDR3 has 18 residues. Germline loops: CDR1 GEAIGNYY, CDR2 EKD. The CDR3 DNA sequence: TGTGCCTGTGACGCCGTGGGGGGGACTTCGGGAAACACCGATAAACTCATCTTT. Translated, it gives CACDAVGGTSGNTDKLIF.

With regard to this clone: A far larger clone is a single base away, which makes a read error likely. Within the sample, other DNA sequences also encode this same CDR3. The rearrangement uses TRDV2 and TRDJ1; D remains ambiguous. As TCRdb names no J gene, one was assigned here on the basis of a DNA match to germline. The CDR3 is made up of 12 amino acids. The germline V gene has CDR1 GEAIGNYY and CDR2 EKD. The chain's CDR3 is CACDTGDDKLIF. CDR3 nucleotides: TGTGCCTGCGACACCGGCGACGATAAACTCATCTTT.

Concerning this clone: The amino acid sequence in TCRdb belongs to a much larger clone and departs from this DNA's translation at residue 10, likely a sequencing read error; the sequence shown is translated from the DNA. The chain recombines TRDV1 with TRDJ1; TRDD3 is a possible D gene (5 bases). TCRdb gives no J gene; it was assigned here by matching the DNA to germline. V was clipped by 5 bases and J by 2 bases, with 27 bases between them. The length of the CDR3 is 19 residues. In germline, CDR1 is TSWWSYY, CDR2 QGS. For the CDR3, the DNA is TGTGCTCTTGGGCCACGTGGCGGGGGGGGTAATGGTGGGACCGATAAACTCATCTTT. It specifies CALGPRGGGGNGGTDKLIF.

This clone was counted at least ten times. V and J are TRDV1 and TRDJ1, with D possibly matching TRDD3 (6 bases). The CDR3 loop spans 15 amino acids. CDR1 and CDR2 from the germline V gene are TSWWSYY and QGS. Trimming shortened V by 1 base and J by 1 base, and 10 bases separated the two germline ends. The CDR3 bases are TGTGCTCTTGGGGAACGACCACTGGGCACCGATAAACTCATCTTT. Its protein is CALGERPLGTDKLIF.

As concerns this clone: A read error likely explains why the TCRdb protein, taken from a much larger clone, differs from this DNA's translation at residue 9; the protein shown is translated from the DNA. This sequence joins TRDV2 and TRDJ2, with D unresolved. As TCRdb names no J gene, one was assigned here on the basis of a DNA match to germline. Trimming removed 3 bases at V and 8 bases at J, with 21 bases between. CDR1 is GEAIGNYY, CDR2 EKD, per germline. The CDR3 is 16 residues long. CDR3 protein: CACDDIAWNQGAQLFF. The DNA for the CDR3 is TGTGCCTGTGACGATATCGCCTGGAATCAGGGGGCACAACTCTTCTTT.